These T cell receptor beta chains were read from a single sample in a study of a mutant IDH1 vaccine in newly diagnosed glioma. The assay was immunoSEQ multiplex PCR, and TCRdb's table has in-frame clones only and misses some. Here the sample spans around 94,000 clones, about nine tenths being singletons. No antigen has been identified for these receptors. Source: PBMCs, taken from a glioma patient whose treatment included an IDH1 peptide vaccine. Every receptor here comes from a woman aged 45-65 years with glioma. CDR3s include the opening cysteine and the closing phenylalanine or tryptophan.

v_call | cdr3_length | cdr3_aa
TRBV21-1 | 16 | CASSKGPGTATWEQYF
TRBV19 | 15 | CASRSAGGEYTEAFF
TRBV29-1 | 14 | CSSGGGPLRDEQFF
TRBV5-1 | 16 | CASSSPGTGGARGYTF
TRBV9 | 15 | CASSVGRRGYNEQFF
TRBV5-1 | 15 | CASSLDRVWPGELFF
TRBV7-9 | 16 | CASSPRGGGANTEAFF
TRBV7-2 | 14 | CASSLVGLAGEVYF
TRBV6-5 | 14 | CASSSRSNPQEQYF
TRBV5-1 | 17 | CASRAGTVGETNEKLFF
TRBV13 | 14 | CASSLRGGPYEQYF
TRBV28 | 15 | CASIGGGRVNTEAFF
TRBV30 | 13 | CASGETGNQPQHF
TRBV10-3 | 12 | CAIRQGASGYTF
TRBV9 | 14 | CASSSALSGNTIYF
TRBV10-3 | 15 | CAISEWDRAWGEQYF
TRBV28 | 12 | CASTSGRYEQYF
TRBV29-1 | 14 | CSVESAALNTEAFF
TRBV2 | 13 | CASSRREYNEQFF
TRBV9 | 17 | CASSRGLAGGVKETQYF
TRBV27 | 13 | CASSEINTGELFF
TRBV2 | 14 | CASRRLASPGELFF
TRBV27 | 18 | CASNPDVLIRQGAREQFF
TRBV7-8 | 15 | CASSFAGADYNEQFF
TRBV6-5 | 15 | CASIEGRTGAYEQYF
TRBV6-5 | 13 | CASSYAGSSPLHF
TRBV30 | 13 | CAWSWGMNTEAFF
TRBV30 | 13 | CAWRRDRPLEQYF
TRBV14 | 15 | CASSHSGQGIYEQYF
TRBV10-3 | 16 | CAIMGGTFSGANVLTF
TRBV7-9 | 14 | CASSSRDSYNEQFF
TRBV9 | 14 | CASSVVGSSYEQYF
TRBV5-1 | 15 | CASSPTGTGIQPQHF
TRBV28 | 13 | CASSTVRGPRRYF
TRBV7-6 | 13 | CASSPTSRYEQYF
TRBV30 | 13 | CAWSVGLANEQYF
TRBV10-3 | 14 | CAITPTGGSYEQYF
TRBV4-1 | 15 | CASSQESRPQETQYF
TRBV7-2 | 15 | CASSTRQGSSTEAFF
TRBV7-9 | 12 | CASSFGGGQQFF
TRBV7-2 | 14 | CASSPRAGDQPQHF
TRBV6-5 | 14 | CASSYSGGAIEQYF
TRBV7-9 | 16 | CASHRPGTASGNTIYF
TRBV5-1 | 14 | CASSLVTGSPSFTF
TRBV7-9 | 15 | CASSLIGSGDNEQFF
TRBV28 | 14 | CASLGGGGGETQYF
TRBV28 | 19 | CASSTPWAPGRGPNQPQHF
TRBV27 | 15 | CASSFRDRALYEQYF
TRBV5-5 | 17 | CASSAGTGGFSSYEQYF
TRBV27 | 15 | CASSRTVMGDTEAFF
TRBV15 | 15 | CATSRGAGGKETQYF
TRBV30 | 13 | CAWRAGGAYEQYF
TRBV14 | 16 | CASSQGGTGEQNTQYF
TRBV18 | 16 | CASSPPGGGPQYEQYF
TRBV7-2 | 16 | CASSFLGLTSTDTQYF
TRBV7-7 | 14 | CASSFSEVGDTQYF
TRBV9 | 14 | CASSVEISSYEQYF
TRBV28 | 15 | CASSTGLAGEETQYF